This TCR beta chain was identified in a study of CXCR3-negative and CXCR3-positive naive CD8 T cells (dated by TCRdb to 2018 to 2020). In terms of the full investigation: In total, about 150 million TRB reads were obtained, which works out to roughly 1.5 +/- 0.3 million reads per library. Naive subsets from about 5 donors and memory cells from 3 donors were included in the TRBV-TRBJ cluster analysis. Data from roughly eleven donors, pooled across two independent experiments, went into the diversity and physicochemical repertoire analyses.

For every CD8+ T cell subset, some 310,000 cells were flow-sorted straight into RLT lysis buffer, and each subset was sorted in triplicate. To exclude memory contaminants, naive CD8+ T cells were stringently defined as CD45RO-CCR7+CD27+CD95-. Standard density gradient centrifugation was used to isolate peripheral blood mononuclear cells from buffy coats. A FACSAria III was used to flow-sort naive CXCR3-negative and CXCR3-positive CD8+ T cells. An RNeasy Mini Kit was used to extract total RNA from the sorted cells. The sample was run on a NextSeq 550. The Human TCR Profiling Kit (MiLaboratory) was used to make UMI-labeled 5' RACE TRB cDNA libraries. The full amount of extracted RNA was used for cDNA synthesis, and the full amount of resulting cDNA was used for PCR amplification. The libraries were made side by side, with each library going through the same number of PCR cycles. The study's processing was this. With a requirement of at least two reads per UMI, MIGEC and MiXCR extracted about 56,000 +/- 9,600 unique UMI-labeled TRB cDNA molecules per library. Each library averaged 40,000 +/- 10,000 functional in-frame TRB CDR3 nucleotide clonotypes without stop codons. After downsampling to 5000 UMI-labeled TRB molecules per sample, diversity metrics such as normalized Shannon-Wiener and Chao1 were calculated in VDJtools. Clonotype-size-weighted physicochemical properties of the central five CDR3 residues (interaction energy, strength, volume and Kidera factor 4) were computed in VDJtools. The reads underwent TCRdb reprocessing, giving one record for each CDR3 protein sequence and no DNA. The V and J calls come from TCRdb's annotation, not from the publication. The sample's records list roughly 140,000 distinct CDR3 sequences. Roughly 0.28% of the sample is taken by the ten largest.

What the research found in general, with its limitations: TRB CDR3s from CXCR3-positive naive cells showed higher hydrophobicity (lower Kidera factor 4), lower energy, and higher strength and volume indices than CXCR3-negative naive cells. TRBV-TRBJ usage was similar between naive CXCR3-negative and CXCR3-positive cells from the same donor, while memory cells showed distinct patterns. Freshly isolated PBMCs were used for most assays because CXCR3 expression went down partially after cryopreservation. Comparably high repertoire diversity was found in both naive subsets, whereas much lower repertoire diversity was found in memory CD8+ T cells. Because surface CD5, which has been linked to self-reactivity in mice, was comparable between naive subsets, TCR interaction strength was also inferred from TRB CDR3 physicochemical properties.

On this clonotype itself: Its antigen remains unidentified.

The germline V gene encodes CDR1 SGHTA and CDR2 FQGTGA. There are 15 amino acids in the CDR3, from cysteine to phenylalanine inclusive. No nucleotide data were recorded. This TCR derives from a human donor in good health. Some clones in this sample may be carry-over from other donors' samples. The rearranged segments are TRBV7-3 and TRBJ2-3. Source material: naive CXCR3+ CD8+ T cells from blood. The cell subset or site label on this specimen signifies: CD45RO-CCR7+CD27+CD95- naive CD8+ T cells expressing CXCR3 (TNR3+). CDR3 region: CASSLVGASTDTQYF. The variable domain in full, with residues beyond the CDR3 obtained from the reference TRBV7-3 and TRBJ2-3 genes, is GAGVSQTPSNKVTEKGKYVELRCDPISGHTALYWYRQSLGQGPEFLIYFQGTGAADDSGLPNDRFFAVRPEGSVSTLKIQRTERGDSAVYLCASSLVGASTDTQYFGPGTRLTVL.